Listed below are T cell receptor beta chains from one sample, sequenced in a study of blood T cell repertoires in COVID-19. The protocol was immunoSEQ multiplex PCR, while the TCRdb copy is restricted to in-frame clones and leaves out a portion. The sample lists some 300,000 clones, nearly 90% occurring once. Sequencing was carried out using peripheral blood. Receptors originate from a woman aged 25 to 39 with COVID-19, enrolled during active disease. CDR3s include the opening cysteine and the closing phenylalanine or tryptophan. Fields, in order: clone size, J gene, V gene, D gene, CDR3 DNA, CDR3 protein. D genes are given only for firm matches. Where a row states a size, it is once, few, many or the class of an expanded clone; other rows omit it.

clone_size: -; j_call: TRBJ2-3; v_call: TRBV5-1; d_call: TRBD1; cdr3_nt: TGCGCCAGCAGCTTGCCGGACAGGGGAGATACGCAGTATTTT; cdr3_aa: CASSLPDRGDTQYF
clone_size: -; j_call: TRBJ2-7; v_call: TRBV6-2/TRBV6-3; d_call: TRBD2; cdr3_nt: TGTGCCAGCAGTTACGATTCTCCGGCTAGCGGGGGGCCCTACGAGCAGTACTTC; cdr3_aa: CASSYDSPASGGPYEQYF
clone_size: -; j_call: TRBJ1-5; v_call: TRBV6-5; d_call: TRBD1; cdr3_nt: TGTGCCAGCAGTCCGGACAGGGAGTATTATCAGCCCCAGCATTTT; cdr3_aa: CASSPDREYYQPQHF
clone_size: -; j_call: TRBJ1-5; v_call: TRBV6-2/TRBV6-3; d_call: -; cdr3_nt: TGTGCCAGCAGTTACTCGAAGGGGGGGCGCAATCAGCCCCAGCATTTT; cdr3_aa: CASSYSKGGRNQPQHF
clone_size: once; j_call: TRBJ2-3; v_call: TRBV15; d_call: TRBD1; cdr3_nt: TGTGCCACTGAGAGGGACAGGGGGCGCGGAGATACGCAGTATTTT; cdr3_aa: CATERDRGRGDTQYF
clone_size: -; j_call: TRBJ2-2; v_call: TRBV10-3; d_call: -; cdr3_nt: TGTGCCATCAGTGTTTCAAACAGGATCATACAGAACACCGGGGAGCTGTTTTTT; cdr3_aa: CAISVSNRIIQNTGELFF
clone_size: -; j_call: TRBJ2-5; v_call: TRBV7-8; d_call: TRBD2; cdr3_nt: TGTGCCAGCAGCTCCAGCGGGAGGCGAGAGACCCAGTACTTC; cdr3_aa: CASSSSGRRETQYF
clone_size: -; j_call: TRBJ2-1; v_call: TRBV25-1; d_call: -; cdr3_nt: TGTGCCAGCAGTGAAATGGTAGTGGGGGGAGACAATGAGCAGTTCTTC; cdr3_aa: CASSEMVVGGDNEQFF
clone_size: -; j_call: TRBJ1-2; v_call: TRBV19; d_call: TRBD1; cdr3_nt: TGTGCCAGTAGTATGGCCGGGACAGATGGCTACACCTTC; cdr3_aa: CASSMAGTDGYTF
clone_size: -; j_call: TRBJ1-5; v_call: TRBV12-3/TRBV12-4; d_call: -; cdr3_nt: TGTGCCAGCGGTGTGGGGCCCAATCAGCCCCAGCATTTT; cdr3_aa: CASGVGPNQPQHF
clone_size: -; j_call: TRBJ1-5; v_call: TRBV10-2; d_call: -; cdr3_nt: TGCGCCAGCAGTGAGTCTCCGGGGCAGCCCCAGCATTTT; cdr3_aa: CASSESPGQPQHF
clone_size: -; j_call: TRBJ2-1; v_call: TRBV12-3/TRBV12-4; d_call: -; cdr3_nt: TGTGCCAGCAGTTTTAGCGGTGAGCAGTTCTTC; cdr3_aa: CASSFSGEQFF
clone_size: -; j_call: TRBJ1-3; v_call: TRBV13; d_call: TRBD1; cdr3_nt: TGTGCCAGCGATAGGCAGGGGGGTGCTGGAAACACCATATATTTT; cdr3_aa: CASDRQGGAGNTIYF
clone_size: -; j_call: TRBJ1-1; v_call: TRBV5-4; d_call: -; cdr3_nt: TGTGCCAGCAGCGCTGAACCGACAGCCGAAGCTTTCTTT; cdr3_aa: CASSAEPTAEAFF
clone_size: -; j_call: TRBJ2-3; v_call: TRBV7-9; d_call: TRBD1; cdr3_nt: TGTGCCAGCAGCTTCGTGACAGGGAGTTTAAATACGCAGTATTTT; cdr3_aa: CASSFVTGSLNTQYF
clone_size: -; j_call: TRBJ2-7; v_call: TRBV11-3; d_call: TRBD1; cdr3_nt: TGTGCCAGCAGTCGGGACAGGAACTACGAGCAGTACTTC; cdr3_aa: CASSRDRNYEQYF
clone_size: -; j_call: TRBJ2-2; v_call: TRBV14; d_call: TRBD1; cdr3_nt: TGTGCCAGCAGCCGGTTTGGGACAGGCCGGGAGCTGTTTTTT; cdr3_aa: CASSRFGTGRELFF
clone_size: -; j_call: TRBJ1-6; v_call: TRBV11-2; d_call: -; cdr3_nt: TGTGCCAGCAGCTCCCGGGGGGTCTATAATTCACCCCTCCACTTT; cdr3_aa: CASSSRGVYNSPLHF
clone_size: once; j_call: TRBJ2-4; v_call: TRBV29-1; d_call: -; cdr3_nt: TGCAGCGTTGAAGAGGGGAAGGGACTAGCCAAAAACATTCAGTACTTC; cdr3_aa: CSVEEGKGLAKNIQYF
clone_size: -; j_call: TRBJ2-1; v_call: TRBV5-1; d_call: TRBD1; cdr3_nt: TGCGCCAGCAGCACGGGGGACAGGCCGCCCGTTGGTGAGCAGTTCTTC; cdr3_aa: CASSTGDRPPVGEQFF
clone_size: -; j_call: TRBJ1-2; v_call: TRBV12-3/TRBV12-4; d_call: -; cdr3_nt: TGTGCCAGCAGTTACAGTGCTAACTATGGCTACACCTTC; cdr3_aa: CASSYSANYGYTF
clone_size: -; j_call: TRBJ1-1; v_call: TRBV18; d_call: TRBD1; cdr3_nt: TGTGCCAGCTCACTTCGACAGGGGGGGATTGAAGCTTTCTTT; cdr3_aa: CASSLRQGGIEAFF
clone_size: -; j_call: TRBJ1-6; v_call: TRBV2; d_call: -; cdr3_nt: TGTGCCAGCGTTCGTTCACAGAATTCACCCCTCCACTTT; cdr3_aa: CASVRSQNSPLHF
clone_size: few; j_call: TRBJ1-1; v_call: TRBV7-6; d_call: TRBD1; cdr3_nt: TGTGCCAGCAGCCCAGGACAGGGGACGAACACTGAAGCTTTCTTT; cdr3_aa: CASSPGQGTNTEAFF
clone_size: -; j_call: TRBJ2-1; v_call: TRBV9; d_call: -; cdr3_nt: TGTGCCAGCAGCGTAGAGAGAGGCGATGAGCAGTTCTTC; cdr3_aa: CASSVERGDEQFF
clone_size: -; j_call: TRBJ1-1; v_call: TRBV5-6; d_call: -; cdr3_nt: TGTGCCAGCAGCCTGACAGTGAACACTGAAGCTTTCTTT; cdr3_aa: CASSLTVNTEAFF
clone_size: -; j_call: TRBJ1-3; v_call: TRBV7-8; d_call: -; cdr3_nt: TGTGCCAGCAGCTTAGGCCGACGCGGAGGGGCCGGCGGAAACACCATATATTTT; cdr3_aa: CASSLGRRGGAGGNTIYF
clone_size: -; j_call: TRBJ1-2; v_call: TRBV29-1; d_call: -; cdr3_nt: TGCAGCGCCGAGGGGCGTGCGCGTACGGGGACATATGGCTACACCTTC; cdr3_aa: CSAEGRARTGTYGYTF
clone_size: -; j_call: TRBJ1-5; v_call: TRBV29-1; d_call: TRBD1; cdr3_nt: TGCAGCGTTGAAGTAGGCACAGGGGGCAATCAGCCCCAGCATTTT; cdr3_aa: CSVEVGTGGNQPQHF
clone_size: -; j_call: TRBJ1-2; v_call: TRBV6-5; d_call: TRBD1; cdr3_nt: TGTGCCAGCAGTAGCAGGACAGGGGGCGGCTATGGCTACACCTTC; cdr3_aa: CASSSRTGGGYGYTF
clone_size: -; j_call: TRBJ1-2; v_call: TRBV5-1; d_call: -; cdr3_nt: TGCGCCAGCAGCGAGCAGGGTAACTATGGCTACACCTTC; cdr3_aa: CASSEQGNYGYTF
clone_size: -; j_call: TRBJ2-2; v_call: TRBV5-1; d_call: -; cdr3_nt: TGCGCCAGCAGCTTGTACCAGAATATGGCCGGGGAGCTGTTTTTT; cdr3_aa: CASSLYQNMAGELFF
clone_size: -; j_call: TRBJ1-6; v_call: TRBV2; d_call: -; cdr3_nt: TGTGCCAGCAGTTGGCCCACCGATAATTCACCCCTCCACTTT; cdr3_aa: CASSWPTDNSPLHF
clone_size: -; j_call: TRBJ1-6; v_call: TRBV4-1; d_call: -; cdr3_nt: TGCGCCAGCAGCCAAGATCAGGGGCGGCCCCTCCACTTT; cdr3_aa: CASSQDQGRPLHF
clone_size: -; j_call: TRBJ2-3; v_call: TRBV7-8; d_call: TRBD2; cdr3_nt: TGTGCCAGCAGCTTAAAGCGGGGGGGCTTTACGGATACGCAGTATTTT; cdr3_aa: CASSLKRGGFTDTQYF
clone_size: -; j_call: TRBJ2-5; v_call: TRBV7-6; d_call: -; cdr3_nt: TGTGCCAGCAGCTTAAACCGGCGGGGCACCCAAGAGACCCAGTACTTC; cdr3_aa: CASSLNRRGTQETQYF
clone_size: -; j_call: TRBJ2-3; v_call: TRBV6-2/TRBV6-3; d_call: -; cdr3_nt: TGTGCCAGCAGTTACTTCAACACAGATACGCAGTATTTT; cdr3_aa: CASSYFNTDTQYF
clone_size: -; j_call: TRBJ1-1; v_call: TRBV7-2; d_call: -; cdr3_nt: TGTGCCAGCAGCTTAGTGGGCAGGGGATTTGGGCGGAACACTGAAGCTTTCTTT; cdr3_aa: CASSLVGRGFGRNTEAFF
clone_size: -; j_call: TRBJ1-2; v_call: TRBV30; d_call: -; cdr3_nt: TGTGCCTGGAGTGTCCCCCTGGCGTACAGGGCTAACTATGGCTACACCTTC; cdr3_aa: CAWSVPLAYRANYGYTF
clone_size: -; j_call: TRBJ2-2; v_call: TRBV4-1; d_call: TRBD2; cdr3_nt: TGCGCCAGCAGCCCCCTGGGAGTAGCGGGGGGGACCGGGGAGCTGTTTTTT; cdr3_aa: CASSPLGVAGGTGELFF
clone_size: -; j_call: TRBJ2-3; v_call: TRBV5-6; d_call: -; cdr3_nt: TGTGCCAGCAGCTTAATAACAGGCGGGGCAGATACGCAGTATTTT; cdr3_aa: CASSLITGGADTQYF
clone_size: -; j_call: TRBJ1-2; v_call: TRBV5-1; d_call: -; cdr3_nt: TGCGCCAGCAGCTGGGAGGGAGAAGTAGGCTACACCTTC; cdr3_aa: CASSWEGEVGYTF